A selection of T cell receptor beta chains follows, all from one sample in a study of T-cell memory formation after mild COVID-19. TCRdb reanalysed the 5' RACE reads using MiXCR and keeps one entry per CDR3 protein. Of 49,000 or so distinct CDR3 sequences in the sample, under 7.5% are singletons; the top ten hold 1.4%. Sequenced sample: PBMCs or a T cell subset sorted from them (not recorded which). All receptors come from a man aged 18-30 years who had mild COVID-19 (a few samples of this study predate the infection). Cell type and time point are not known. Each CDR3 is given without its conserved first and last residue. Fields, in order: J gene, V gene, D gene, CDR3 protein. A D gene is named only where the DNA matches it firmly.

>TRBJ1-1|TRBV21-1|NA
ASSPLIGQGTNTEAF
>TRBJ2-1|TRBV10-3|NA
AACGILDNEQF
>TRBJ2-3|TRBV14|NA
ASSQVGSRSPFTSTDTQY
>TRBJ1-2|TRBV24-1|NA
ATSDFTGKGYT
>TRBJ2-7|TRBV20-1|NA
SAQKPRTTSYEQY
>TRBJ1-6|TRBV6-5|NA
ATARTVYNSPLH
>TRBJ1-1|TRBV7-2|NA
ASSLVGGGNTEAF
>TRBJ2-1|TRBV5-1|NA
ASSSGAYGPNEQF
>TRBJ2-3|TRBV3-1|TRBD2
ASSALAGGLVDTQY
>TRBJ1-1|TRBV5-4|NA
ASSSPDSMGAF
>TRBJ2-3|TRBV5-5|NA
ASSLRWKHTDTQY
>TRBJ2-1|TRBV11-2|TRBD2
ASRAGLRKLNEQF
>TRBJ2-3|TRBV10-3|TRBD2
AITQAGMGADTQY
>TRBJ2-1|TRBV14|NA
ASSQYTGGSSSYNEQF
>TRBJ1-4|TRBV28|NA
ASSLLPGEEKLF
>TRBJ2-2|TRBV4-3|NA
ASSQEGHRTLNTGELF
>TRBJ1-1|TRBV4-1|NA
ASSQDGRRNTEAF
>TRBJ1-2|TRBV7-8|NA
ASSLQRTYGYT
>TRBJ2-3|TRBV20-1|TRBD2
SARDRRRGDDTQY
>TRBJ1-6|TRBV19|TRBD1
ASSIGQVDSPLH
>TRBJ2-1|TRBV7-2|TRBD2
ASSLARAGGGEQF
>TRBJ1-1|TRBV12-3/TRBV12-4|NA
ASSRQYEAF
>TRBJ2-1|TRBV12-3/TRBV12-4|NA
ASSHRVEYYNEQF
>TRBJ2-4|TRBV5-1|TRBD1
ASSLRTGENIQY
>TRBJ1-5|TRBV18|NA
ASSQRGAVRQPQH
>TRBJ2-3|TRBV7-9|NA
ASSLTSVTDTQY
>TRBJ2-1|TRBV7-8|NA
ASSLVVPFQF
>TRBJ2-7|TRBV20-1|NA
SARDRDGEQY
>TRBJ1-5|TRBV7-9|NA
ASSLVPPDQGPQH
>TRBJ1-5|TRBV19|TRBD1
ASSPRTGGSNQPQH
>TRBJ2-4|TRBV5-1|TRBD2
ASSLERGENIQY
>TRBJ2-5|TRBV2|NA
ASSEGGSWGAQETQY
>TRBJ1-2|TRBV20-1|NA
SAAQDYGYT
>TRBJ2-3|TRBV18|NA
ASSPAGGSTDTQY
>TRBJ2-1|TRBV5-1|NA
ASSLSQRSYNEQF
>TRBJ2-7|TRBV7-3|TRBD2
ASSRRGDPKTDEQY
>TRBJ2-2|TRBV7-6|NA
ASSLSRNTGELF
>TRBJ2-3|TRBV4-1|TRBD1
ASSQKGAEDTQY
>TRBJ2-5|TRBV12-3/TRBV12-4|TRBD2
ASSLSAGQETQY
>TRBJ1-6|TRBV5-1|TRBD1
ASSLAGQGSPLH
>TRBJ2-3|TRBV5-1|NA
ASSLGVGDPRGRY
>TRBJ1-1|TRBV5-1|NA
ASSLPGVFTEAF
>TRBJ2-3|TRBV7-2|TRBD2
ASSLAPLAGTDTQY
>TRBJ2-1|TRBV11-2|TRBD2
ASSLDYGGANEQF
>TRBJ2-3|TRBV20-1|NA
SAPPLGGATDTQY